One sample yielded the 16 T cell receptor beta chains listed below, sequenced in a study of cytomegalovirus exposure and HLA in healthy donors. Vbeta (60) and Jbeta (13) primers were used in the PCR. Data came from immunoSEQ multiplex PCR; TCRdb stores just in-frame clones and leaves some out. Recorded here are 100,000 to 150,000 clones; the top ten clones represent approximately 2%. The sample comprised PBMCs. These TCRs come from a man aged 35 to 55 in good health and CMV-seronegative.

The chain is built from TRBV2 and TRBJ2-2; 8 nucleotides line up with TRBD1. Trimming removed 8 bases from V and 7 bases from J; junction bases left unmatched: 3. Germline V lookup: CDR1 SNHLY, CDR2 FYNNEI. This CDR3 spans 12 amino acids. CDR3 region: CASEQGVGELFF. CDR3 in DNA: TGTGCCAGCGAACAGGGGGTCGGGGAGCTGTTTTTT. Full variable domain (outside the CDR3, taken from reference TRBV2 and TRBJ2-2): EPEVTQTPSHQVTQMGQEVILRCVPISNHLYFYWYRQILGQKVEFLVSFYNNEISEKSEIFDDQFSVERPDGSNFTLKIRSTKLEDSAMYFCASEQGVGELFFGEGSRLTVL.

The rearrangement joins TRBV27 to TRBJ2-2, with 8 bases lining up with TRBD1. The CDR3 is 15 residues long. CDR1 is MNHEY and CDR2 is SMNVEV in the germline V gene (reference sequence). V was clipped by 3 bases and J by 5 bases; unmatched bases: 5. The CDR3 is CASSFQGAWTGELFF. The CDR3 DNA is TGTGCCAGCAGTTTCCAGGGGGCCTGGACCGGGGAGCTGTTTTTT.

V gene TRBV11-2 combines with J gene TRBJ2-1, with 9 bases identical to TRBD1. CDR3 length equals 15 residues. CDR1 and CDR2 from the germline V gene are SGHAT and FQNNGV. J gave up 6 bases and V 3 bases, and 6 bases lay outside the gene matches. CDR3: CASSLGTGRSNEQFF. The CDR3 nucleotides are TGTGCCAGCAGCTTGGGGACAGGGCGCAGCAATGAGCAGTTCTTC. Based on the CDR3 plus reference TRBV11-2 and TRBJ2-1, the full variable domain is EAGVAQSPRYKIIEKRQSVAFWCNPISGHATLYWYQQILGQGPKLLIQFQNNGVVDDSQLPKDRFSAERLKGVDSTLKIQPAKLEDSAVYLCASSLGTGRSNEQFFGPGTRLTVL.

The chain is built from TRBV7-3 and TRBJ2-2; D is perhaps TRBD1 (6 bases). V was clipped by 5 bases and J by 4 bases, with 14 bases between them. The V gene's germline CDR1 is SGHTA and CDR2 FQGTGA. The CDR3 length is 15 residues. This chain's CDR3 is CASSRDRQGTGELFF. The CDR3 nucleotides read TGTGCCAGCAGCCGTGACAGGCAAGGCACCGGGGAGCTGTTTTTT.

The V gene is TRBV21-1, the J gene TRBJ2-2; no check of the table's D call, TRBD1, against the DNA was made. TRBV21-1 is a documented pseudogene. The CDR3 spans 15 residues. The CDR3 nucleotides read TGTGCCAGCAGCAAGGGACAAAAAAACACCGGGGAGCTGTTTTTT. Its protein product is CASSKGQKNTGELFF.

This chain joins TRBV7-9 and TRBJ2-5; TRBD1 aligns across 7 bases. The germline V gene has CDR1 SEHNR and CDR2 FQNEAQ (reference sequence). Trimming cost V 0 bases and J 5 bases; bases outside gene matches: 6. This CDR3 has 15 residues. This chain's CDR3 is CASSLALTGRETQYF. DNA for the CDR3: TGTGCCAGCAGCTTAGCGCTGACAGGGCGGGAGACCCAGTACTTC. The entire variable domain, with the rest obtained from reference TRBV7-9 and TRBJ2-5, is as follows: DTGVSQNPRHKITKRGQNVTFRCDPISEHNRLYWYRQTLGQGPEFLTYFQNEAQLEKSRLLSDRFSAERPKGSFSTLEIQRTEQGDSAMYLCASSLALTGRETQYFGPGTRLLVL.

The CDR3 sequence is CASSPPGRTGGTEAFF. CDR3 DNA sequence: TGTGCCAGCTCACCACCGGGTCGGACAGGGGGCACTGAAGCTTTCTTT. The genes are TRBV18 and TRBJ1-1, with TRBD1 matching over 10 bases. Germline V gives CDR1 KGHSH, CDR2 LQKENI. CDR3 length: 16 residues. V lost 0 bases to trimming and J lost 4 bases; unmatched junction nucleotides: 5. Combining the CDR3 with reference TRBV18 and TRBJ1-1 gives the whole variable domain NAGVMQNPRHLVRRRGQEARLRCSPMKGHSHVYWYRQLPEEGLKFMVYLQKENIIDESGMPKERFSAEFPKEGPSILRIQQVVRGDSAAYFCASSPPGRTGGTEAFFGQGTRLTVV.

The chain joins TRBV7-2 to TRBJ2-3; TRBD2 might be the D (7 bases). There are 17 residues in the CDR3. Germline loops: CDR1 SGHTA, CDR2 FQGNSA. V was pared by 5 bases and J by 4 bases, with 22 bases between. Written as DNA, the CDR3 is TGTGCCAGCAGCCCAGGAACGAGGGGGGGTTTTGCAGATACGCAGTATTTT. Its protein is CASSPGTRGGFADTQYF. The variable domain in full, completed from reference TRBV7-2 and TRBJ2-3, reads GAGVSQSPSNKVTEKGKDVELRCDPISGHTALYWYRQSLGQGLEFLIYFQGNSAPDKSGLPSDRFSAERTGGSVSTLTIQRTQQEDSAVYLCASSPGTRGGFADTQYFGPGTRLTVL.

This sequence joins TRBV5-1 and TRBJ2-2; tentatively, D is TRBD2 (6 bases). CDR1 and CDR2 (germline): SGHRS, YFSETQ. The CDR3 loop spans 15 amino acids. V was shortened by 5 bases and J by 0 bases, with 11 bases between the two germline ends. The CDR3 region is CASSLADANTGELFF. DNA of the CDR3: TGCGCCAGCAGTTTAGCGGACGCGAACACCGGGGAGCTGTTTTTT. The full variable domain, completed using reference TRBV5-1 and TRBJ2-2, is KAGVTQTPRYLIKTRGQQVTLSCSPISGHRSVSWYQQTPGQGLQFLFEYFSETQRNKGNFPGRFSGRQFSNSRSEMNVSTLELGDSALYLCASSLADANTGELFFGEGSRLTVL.

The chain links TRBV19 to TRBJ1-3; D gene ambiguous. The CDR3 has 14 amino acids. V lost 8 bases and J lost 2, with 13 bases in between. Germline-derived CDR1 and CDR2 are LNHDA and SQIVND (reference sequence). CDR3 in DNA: TGTGCCAGTCATATACCAAGCACTGGAAACACCATATATTTT. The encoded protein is CASHIPSTGNTIYF. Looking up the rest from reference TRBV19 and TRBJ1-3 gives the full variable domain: DGGITQSPKYLFRKEGQNVTLSCEQNLNHDAMYWYRQDPGQGLRLIYYSQIVNDFQKGDIAEGYSVSREKKESFPLTVTSAQKNPTAFYLCASHIPSTGNTIYFGEGSWLTVV.

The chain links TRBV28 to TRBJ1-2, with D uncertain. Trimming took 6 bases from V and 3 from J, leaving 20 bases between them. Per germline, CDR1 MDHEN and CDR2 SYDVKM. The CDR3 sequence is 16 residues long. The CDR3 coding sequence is TGTGCCAGCAGCCTGCTAAGTGTGGCACGGGACTATGGCTACACCTTC. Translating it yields CASSLLSVARDYGYTF.

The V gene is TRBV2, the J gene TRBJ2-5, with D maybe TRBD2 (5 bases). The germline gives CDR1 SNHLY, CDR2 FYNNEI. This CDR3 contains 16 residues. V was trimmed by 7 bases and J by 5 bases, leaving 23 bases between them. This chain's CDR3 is CASKGLTTGSWETQYF. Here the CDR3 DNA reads TGTGCCAGCAAGGGTCTCACCACGGGGAGTTGGGAGACCCAGTACTTC.

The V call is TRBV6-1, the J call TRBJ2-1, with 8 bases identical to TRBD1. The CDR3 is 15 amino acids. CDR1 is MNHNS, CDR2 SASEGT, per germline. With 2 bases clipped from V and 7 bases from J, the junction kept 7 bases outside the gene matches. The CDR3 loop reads CASSERTGLANEQFF. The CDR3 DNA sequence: TGTGCCAGCAGTGAACGGACAGGGTTGGCAAATGAGCAGTTCTTC.

CDR3 DNA sequence: TGTGCCAGTAGTTCCGGGGACAGGGGGTCCTACGAGCAGTACTTC. As protein: CASSSGDRGSYEQYF. This chain connects TRBV19 to TRBJ2-7, with 11 positions matching TRBD1. Trimming took 5 bases from V and 1 from J; bases not matched to a gene: 4. Germline CDR1 and CDR2: LNHDA and SQIVND (reference sequence). The CDR3 is 15 residues long.

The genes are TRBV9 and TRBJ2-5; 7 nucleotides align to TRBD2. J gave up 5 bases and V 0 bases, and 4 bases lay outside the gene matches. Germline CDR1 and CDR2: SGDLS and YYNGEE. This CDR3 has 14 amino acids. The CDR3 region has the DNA TGTGCCAGCAGCGTAGGGGGAGGGATTGAGACCCAGTACTTC. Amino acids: CASSVGGGIETQYF.

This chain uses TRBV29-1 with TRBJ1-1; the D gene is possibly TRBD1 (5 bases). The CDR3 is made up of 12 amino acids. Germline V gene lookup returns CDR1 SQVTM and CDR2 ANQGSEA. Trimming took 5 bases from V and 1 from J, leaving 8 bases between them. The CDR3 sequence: CSVSTGNTEAFF. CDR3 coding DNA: TGCAGCGTTTCTACAGGGAACACTGAAGCTTTCTTT.